These 9 T cell receptor beta chains were all obtained from the same sample, sequenced in a study of blood T cell repertoires in COVID-19. Repertoires were generated with immunoSEQ multiplex PCR, while TCRdb's copy carries only in-frame clones and drops some. The table includes hundreds of thousands of clones, roughly four fifths detected once. The sample consisted of peripheral blood. Every receptor here comes from a woman between 55 and 75 years old with active or convalescent COVID-19.

J is TRBJ2-7 and V is TRBV11-1; unclear D gene. The CDR3 is 14 residues long. V was pared by 3 bases and J by 3 bases, with 12 bases between. Germline V gene data show CDR1 as SGHAT and CDR2 as FQDESV (reference sequence). DNA for the CDR3: TGTGCCAGCAGCTTGATGGTCTCGAGCTACGAGCAGTACTTC. Its translation is CASSLMVSSYEQYF.

The gene calls are TRBV5-1 and TRBJ1-1; D uncertain. Germline loops: CDR1 SGHRS, CDR2 YFSETQ. V was clipped by 1 base and J by 4 bases, with 11 bases between them. The CDR3 has 14 residues. In nucleotides, the CDR3 is TGCGCCAGCAGCTTGAACGAGTTCGGCACTGAAGCTTTCTTT. Translated: CASSLNEFGTEAFF.

The rearrangement uses TRBV27 and TRBJ2-5; 7 bases fit TRBD1. The CDR3 loop spans 15 amino acids. Trimming cost V 6 bases and J 5 bases; bases outside gene matches: 12. Germline V gives CDR1 MNHEY, CDR2 SMNVEV (reference sequence). This CDR3 reads CASSRKPTGRETQYF. The CDR3 DNA is TGTGCCAGCAGCCGAAAGCCGACAGGGCGGGAGACCCAGTACTTC.

V is TRBV6-5 and J is TRBJ1-1; perhaps TRBD1 as D (6 bases). The germline gives CDR1 MNHEY, CDR2 SVGAGI. This CDR3 contains 16 residues. Trimming cost V 0 bases and J 4 bases, with 15 bases left between them. In DNA form, the CDR3 reads TGTGCCAGCAGTTACTCGACGGGGGGCTGGGGCACTGAAGCTTTCTTT. As protein: CASSYSTGGWGTEAFF.

This sequence joins TRBV12-3 or TRBV12-4 and TRBJ1-2, with D unresolved. There are 13 residues in the CDR3. V was shortened by 7 bases and J by 4 bases, with 13 bases between the two germline ends. The CDR3 DNA follows: TGTGCCAGCACCCCTCGGTCGGGCTATGGCTACACCTTC. Translating gives CASTPRSGYGYTF.

J is TRBJ1-1 and V is TRBV5-1, with 7 bases that match TRBD1. CDR3 length: 14 residues. The ends lost 4 bases at V and 4 bases at J; junction bases unmatched: 7. Germline lookup yields CDR1 SGHRS and CDR2 YFSETQ. CDR3 DNA sequence: TGCGCCAGCAGCCTCCTCCAGGGGGGCACTGAAGCTTTCTTT. Its protein is CASSLLQGGTEAFF.

The chain carries TRBV6-4 and TRBJ2-1; TRBD1 agrees at 7 bases. CDR1 is MRHNA and CDR2 is SNTAGT in the germline V gene. This CDR3 is built from 17 residues. V was clipped by 5 bases and J by 2 bases; unmatched bases: 12. CDR3: CASSHLDRRPTYNEQFF. CDR3 nucleotides: TGTGCCAGCAGTCACCTGGACAGGCGACCAACCTACAATGAGCAGTTCTTC.

This sequence joins TRBV7-9 and TRBJ2-1; 7 bases map to TRBD1. This CDR3 spans 14 amino acids. V trimming: 4 bases; J trimming: 5 bases; junction bases outside the gene matches: 5. Looked up from germline, CDR1 is SEHNR and CDR2 is FQNEAQ (reference sequence). This chain's CDR3 is CASSSNRGHNEQFF. DNA for the CDR3: TGTGCCAGCAGCTCCAACAGGGGACACAATGAGCAGTTCTTC.

In this sample, this clone turned up once. The chain combines TRBV21-1 with TRBJ1-1; TRBD1 was called by the table and not checked on the DNA. TRBV21-1 corresponds to a pseudogene. The CDR3 runs to 14 residues. CDR3 nucleotides: TGTGCCAGCAGCAGGGACAGGGGAGACACTGAAGCTTTCTTT. It yields the protein CASSRDRGDTEAFF.